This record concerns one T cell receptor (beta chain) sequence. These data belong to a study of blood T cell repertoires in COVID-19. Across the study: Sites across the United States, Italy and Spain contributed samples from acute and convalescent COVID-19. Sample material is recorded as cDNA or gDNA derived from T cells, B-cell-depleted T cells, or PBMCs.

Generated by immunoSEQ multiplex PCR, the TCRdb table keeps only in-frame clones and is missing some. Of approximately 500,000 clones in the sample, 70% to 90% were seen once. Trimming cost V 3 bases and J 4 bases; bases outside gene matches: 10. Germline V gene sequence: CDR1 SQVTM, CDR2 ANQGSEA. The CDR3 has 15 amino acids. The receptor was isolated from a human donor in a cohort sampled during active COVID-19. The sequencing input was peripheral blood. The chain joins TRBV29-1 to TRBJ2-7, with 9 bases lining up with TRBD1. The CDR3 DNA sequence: TGCAGCGTTGACCTTCCCGGGACAGGGCGGTACGAGCAGTACTTC. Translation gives CSVDLPGTGRYEQYF.